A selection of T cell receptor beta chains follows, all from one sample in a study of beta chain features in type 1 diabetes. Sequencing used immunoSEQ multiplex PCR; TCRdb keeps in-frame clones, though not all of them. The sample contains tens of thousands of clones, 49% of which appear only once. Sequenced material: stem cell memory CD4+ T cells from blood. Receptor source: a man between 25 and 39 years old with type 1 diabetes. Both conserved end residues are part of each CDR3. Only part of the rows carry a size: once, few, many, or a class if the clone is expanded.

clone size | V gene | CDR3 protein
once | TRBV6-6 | CASRGDSNQPQHF
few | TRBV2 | CASSEGGIPNYGYTF
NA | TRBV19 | CASSPSSAQETQYF
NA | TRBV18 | CASSTSPGETQYF
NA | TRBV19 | CASRPTANYGYTF
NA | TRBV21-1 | CASSIRDKGTYEQYF
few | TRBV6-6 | CASGNRDTGELFF
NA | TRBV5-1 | CASSPIAGEYEQYF
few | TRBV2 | CASGRAGESGEQYF
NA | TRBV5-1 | CASSLDQETQYF
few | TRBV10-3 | CAISGGQGLSGNTIYF
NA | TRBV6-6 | CASSYLEAQHF
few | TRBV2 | CASSVGSGNQETQYF
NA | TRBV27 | CASSLKAGWYLTDTQYF
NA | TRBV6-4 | CASSPRDRTNEQFF
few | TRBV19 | CASRSRDRVNEQFF
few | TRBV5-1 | CASSGQNTGELFF
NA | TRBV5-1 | CASLPEAGRTDTQYF
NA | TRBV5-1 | CASSPWNGADAEAFF
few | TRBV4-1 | CASSQGDIPTYEQYF
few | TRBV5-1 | CATLSHEQYF
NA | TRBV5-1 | CASSPGTSGLSSYEQYF
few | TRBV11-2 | CASSLERNQPQHF
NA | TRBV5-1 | CASSPGLRSNQPQHF
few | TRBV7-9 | CASSRTDSNQPQHF
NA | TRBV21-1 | CASSKGLKTETQYF
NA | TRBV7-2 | CASSLALAGRNEQFF
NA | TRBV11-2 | CASSPSPGTGVETQYF
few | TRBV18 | CASSPQDRKAFF
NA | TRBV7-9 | CASRKGLAGQGRETQYF
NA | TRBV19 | CASSSGKSNQPQHF
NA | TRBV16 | CASSQFRRGGYEQYF
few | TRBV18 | CASSPDRSTDTQYF
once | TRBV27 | CASSSDRLGYEQYF
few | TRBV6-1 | CASSRAANEKLFF
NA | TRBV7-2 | CASSLGPPGGGETQYF
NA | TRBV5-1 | CASSLNAGSYNEQFF
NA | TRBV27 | CASSSAGTGGTDTQYF
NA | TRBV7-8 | CASSFGQSYEQYF
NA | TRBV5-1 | CASKTGTRNEQYF
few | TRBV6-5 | CASSYEGQGAPGELFF
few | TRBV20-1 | CSARAETEAFF
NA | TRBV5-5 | CASSLGLRSYEQYF
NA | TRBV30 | CAWSVPGQGFSRPSSFYEQYF
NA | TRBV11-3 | CASSLNGYNEQFF
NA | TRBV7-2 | CASSFGQGAIEQYF
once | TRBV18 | CASSPPRRTGELDTQYF
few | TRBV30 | CAWSVTRWNTEAFF
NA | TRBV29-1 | CSGSGQGDTIYF
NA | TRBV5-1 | CASSSGDTRTGNTIYF
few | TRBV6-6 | CASRPPGQGAGGYTF
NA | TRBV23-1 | CASSHPGASGSGELFF
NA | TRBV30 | CAWSVRGTGGREQYF
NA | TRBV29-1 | CSVGSGGLTDTQYF
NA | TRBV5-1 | CASSRGGQGAYEQYF
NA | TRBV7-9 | CASSPGTSGRADTDTQYF
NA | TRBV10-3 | CAITKEASGWGGNEQFF
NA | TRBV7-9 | CASSLESSGGYEQYF